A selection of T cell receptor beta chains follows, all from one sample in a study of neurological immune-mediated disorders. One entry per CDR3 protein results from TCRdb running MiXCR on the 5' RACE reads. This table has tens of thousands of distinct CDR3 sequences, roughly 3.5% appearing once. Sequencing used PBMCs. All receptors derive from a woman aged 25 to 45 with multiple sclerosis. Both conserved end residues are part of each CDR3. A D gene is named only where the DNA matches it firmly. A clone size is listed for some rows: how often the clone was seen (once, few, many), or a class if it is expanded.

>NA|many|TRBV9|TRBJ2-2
TGTGCCAGCAGCTCCCTGGCGGGGATGAACACCGGGGAGCTGTTTTTT
CASSSLAGMNTGELFF
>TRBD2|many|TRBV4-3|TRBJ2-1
TGCGCCAGCAGCCAAGATAGAACTAGCGTGTACTATGAGCAGTTCTTC
CASSQDRTSVYYEQFF
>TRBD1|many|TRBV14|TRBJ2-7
TGTGCCAGCAGCCAAGAACCAGGGGGAGCATACGAGCAGTACTTC
CASSQEPGGAYEQYF
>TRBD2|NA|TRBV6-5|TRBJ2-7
TGTGCCAGCATCTCCGGGACTACCTACGAGCAGTACTTC
CASISGTTYEQYF
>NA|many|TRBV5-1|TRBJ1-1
TGCGCCAGCAGTCTCAGGTACCCGAACACTGAAGCTTTCTTT
CASSLRYPNTEAFF
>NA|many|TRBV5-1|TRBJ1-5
TGCGCCAGCAGCTTGGAAGGGGGAGGTCGGCAGCCCCAGCATTTT
CASSLEGGGRQPQHF
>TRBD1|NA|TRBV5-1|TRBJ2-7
TGCGCCAGCAGCCCGGCCGGGACAGGGCTCTACGAGCAGTACTTC
CASSPAGTGLYEQYF
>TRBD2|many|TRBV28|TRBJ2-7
TGTGCCAGCAGTGCAACTAGCGGTGCCTACGAGCAGTACTTC
CASSATSGAYEQYF
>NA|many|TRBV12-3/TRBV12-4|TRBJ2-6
TGTGCCAGCAGGGAAGGGGTGTCTGGGGCCAACGTCCTGACTTTC
CASREGVSGANVLTF
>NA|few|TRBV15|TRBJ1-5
TGTGCCACCAGCGGTTCTGTTAGCGGACAGACAAATAGCAATCAGCCCCAGCATTTT
CATSGSVSGQTNSNQPQHF
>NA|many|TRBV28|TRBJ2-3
TGTGCCAGCAGTCCCGGGGGACCCCCCACAGATACGCAGTATTTT
CASSPGGPPTDTQYF
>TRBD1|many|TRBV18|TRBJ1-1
TGTGCCAGCTCAGAGGGGGCAAGGACTGAAGCTTTCTTT
CASSEGARTEAFF
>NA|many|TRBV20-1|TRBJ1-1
TGCAGTGCTAACAGGGTAGACACTGAAGCTTTCTTT
CSANRVDTEAFF
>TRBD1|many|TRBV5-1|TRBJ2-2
TGCGCCAGCAGCTCCGGACAGGGGGCACTAAGGAACACCGGGGAGCTGTTTTTT
CASSSGQGALRNTGELFF
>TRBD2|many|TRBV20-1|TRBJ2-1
TGCAGTGCTAGTAGGACTAGCGGGAGGGGCAGCTCCTACAATGAGCAGTTCTTC
CSASRTSGRGSSYNEQFF
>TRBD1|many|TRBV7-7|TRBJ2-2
TGTGCTAGCAGCCCCGTAGGGGGCGATAAGACCGGGGAGCTGTTTTTT
CASSPVGGDKTGELFF
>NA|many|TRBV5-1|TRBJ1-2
TGCGCCAGCAGCTTATCAACAGGGAGCGGCTCCGGCTACACCTTC
CASSLSTGSGSGYTF
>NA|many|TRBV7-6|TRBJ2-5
TGTGCCAGCACCATCTCCCCCGTTGAGACCCAGTACTTC
CASTISPVETQYF
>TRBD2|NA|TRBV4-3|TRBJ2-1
TGCGCCAGCAGCCTGGGGGCTAGCGGGAGGCTCTTCTACAATGAGCAGTTCTTC
CASSLGASGRLFYNEQFF
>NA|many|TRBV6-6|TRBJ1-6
TGTGCCAGCATGGACAGCCATTCACCCCTCAACTTT
CASMDSHSPLNF
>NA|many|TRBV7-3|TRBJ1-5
TGTGCCAGCAGCCCTAGGGACTTGGCTCAGCCCCAGCATTTT
CASSPRDLAQPQHF
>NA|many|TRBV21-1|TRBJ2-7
TGTGCCAGCAGCAGCTCGGGGCAAGAGCAGTACTTC
CASSSSGQEQYF
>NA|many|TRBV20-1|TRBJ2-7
TGCAGTGCTAGATTGGCGGGACGGATAGAGCAGTACTTC
CSARLAGRIEQYF
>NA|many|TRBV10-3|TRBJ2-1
TGTGCCATCAGTGAGTGGAGAGGGGGGGCAAGTAATGAGCAGTTCTTC
CAISEWRGGASNEQFF
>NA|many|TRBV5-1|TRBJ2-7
TGCGCCAGCAGCTTGGGAGGGGTCCGGGAGCAGTACTTC
CASSLGGVREQYF
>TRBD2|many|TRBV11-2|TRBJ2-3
TGTGCCAGCAGCTTAGAACTAGCGCCCACAGATACGCAGTATTTT
CASSLELAPTDTQYF
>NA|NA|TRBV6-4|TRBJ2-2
TGTGCCAGCAGTGACAGGGACACCGGGGAGCTGTTTTTT
CASSDRDTGELFF
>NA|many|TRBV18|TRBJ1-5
TGTGCCAGCTCACCAACAGGGAATCAGCCCCAGCATTTT
CASSPTGNQPQHF
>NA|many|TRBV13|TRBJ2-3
TGTGCCAGCAGCTTCGACAGAAGGACCACAGATACGCAGTATTTT
CASSFDRRTTDTQYF
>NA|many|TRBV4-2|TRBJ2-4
TGTGCCAGCAGCCAAGAGGTCAGTGGGGACATTCAGTACTTC
CASSQEVSGDIQYF
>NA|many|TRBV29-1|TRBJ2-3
TGCAGCGTTGAAACGGGGGCAGATACGCAGTATTTT
CSVETGADTQYF
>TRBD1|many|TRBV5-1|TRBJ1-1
TGCGCCAGCAGGCCTGGGACAGGGGACACTGAAGCTTTCTTT
CASRPGTGDTEAFF
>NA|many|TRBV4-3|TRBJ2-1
TGCGCCAGCAGCCTTGGTCCCAACATCTACAATGAGCAGTTCTTC
CASSLGPNIYNEQFF
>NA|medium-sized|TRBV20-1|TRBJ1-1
TGCAGTGCTGGAGGAGGGGTAGGCACTGAAGCTTTCTTT
CSAGGGVGTEAFF
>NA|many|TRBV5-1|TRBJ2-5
TGCGCCAGCAGCTTGACTAGCCCCTTGGAGACCCAGTACTTC
CASSLTSPLETQYF
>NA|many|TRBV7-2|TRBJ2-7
TGTGCCAGCACCCGAGAGGGGGGTACCTACGAGCAGTACTTC
CASTREGGTYEQYF
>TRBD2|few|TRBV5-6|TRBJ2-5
TGTGCCAGCAGCTTTCCGGGACTAGCGCATCAAGAGACCCAGTACTTC
CASSFPGLAHQETQYF
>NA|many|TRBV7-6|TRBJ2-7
TGTGCCAGCAGCTTAGGACGTAGCCCCTACGAGCAGTACTTC
CASSLGRSPYEQYF
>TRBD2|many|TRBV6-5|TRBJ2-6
TGTGCCAGCAGGACTAGCGGGTTGGGGGCCAACGTCCTGACTTTC
CASRTSGLGANVLTF
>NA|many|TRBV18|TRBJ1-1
TGTGCCAGCTCACCACCTCTGAACACTGAAGCTTTCTTT
CASSPPLNTEAFF
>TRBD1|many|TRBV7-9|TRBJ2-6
TGTGCCAGCAGCCCTAGGGGGCCTGGGGCCAACGTCCTGACTTTC
CASSPRGPGANVLTF
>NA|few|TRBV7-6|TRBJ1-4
TGTGCCAGCAGCGTGGGGGGTGCTAATGAAAAACTGTTTTTT
CASSVGGANEKLFF
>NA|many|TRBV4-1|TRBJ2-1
TGCGCCAGCAGCCAGGCAACCCTGAATGAGCAGTTCTTC
CASSQATLNEQFF
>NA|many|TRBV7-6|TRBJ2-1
TGTGCCAGCAGTATAAAGGATGAGCAGTTCTTC
CASSIKDEQFF
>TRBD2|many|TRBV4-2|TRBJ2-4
TGTGCCAGCAGCCAAGACCAGCGTGGGAGGGGCATTCAGTACTTC
CASSQDQRGRGIQYF
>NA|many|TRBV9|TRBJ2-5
TGTGCCAGCAGCGTAGACGGGCTGTACCAAGAGACCCAGTACTTC
CASSVDGLYQETQYF
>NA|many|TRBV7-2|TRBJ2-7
TGTGCCAGCAGCTTAGCGGGGGTGTACGAGCAGTACTTC
CASSLAGVYEQYF
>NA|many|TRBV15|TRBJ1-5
TGTGCCACCAGCAGAGACAGGGGTTATCAGCCCCAGCATTTT
CATSRDRGYQPQHF
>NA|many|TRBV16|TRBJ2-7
TGTGCCAGCAGCCCCCAATTGGACTATGGGAACTACGAGCAGTACTTC
CASSPQLDYGNYEQYF
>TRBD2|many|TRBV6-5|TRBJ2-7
TGTGCCAGCAGCCTCAGCGGGACTAGTTCCTACGAGCAGTACTTC
CASSLSGTSSYEQYF
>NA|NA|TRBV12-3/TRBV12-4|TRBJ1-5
TGTGCCAGCAGCCTCCTCGGGGGGCATCGGCCCCAGAATTTT
CASSLLGGHRPQNF